The rows below give T cell receptor beta chains drawn from one sample of a study of T cells in Graves' hyperthyroidism and ophthalmopathy. MiXCR, applied by TCRdb to the multiplex PCR reads, yields one record per CDR3 protein. The sample has some 620,000 distinct CDR3 sequences; 15% to 20% are singletons. The sample was blood. The receptors were sampled from a woman under 40 with Graves' hyperthyroidism. Each CDR3 is given with its conserved first and last residue. Each record gives: clone size, V gene, D gene, J gene, CDR3 DNA, CDR3 protein. D genes are given only for firm matches. Clone size is shown for a subset of rows, as once, few, many or a class of expanded clone.

few	TRBV6-1	-	TRBJ2-2	TGTGCCAGCAGTGACTGGGACAAATCCGGGGAGCTGTTTTTT	CASSDWDKSGELFF
many	TRBV24-1	-	TRBJ2-5	TGTGCCACCAGTGATCCCACCGACCGAAGGGAGACCCAGTACTTC	CATSDPTDRRETQYF
many	TRBV20-1	-	TRBJ2-2	TGCAGTGCTAGGAAACAGAACACCGGGGAGCTGTTTTTT	CSARKQNTGELFF
many	TRBV28	TRBD1	TRBJ1-6	TGTGCCAGCAGTTCACAGGGGCTTAGTTGGGATTCACCCCTCCACTTT	CASSSQGLSWDSPLHF
-	TRBV30	-	TRBJ2-2	TGTGCCTGGTCTTATGCCGGGGAGCTGTTTTTT	CAWSYAGELFF
few	TRBV28	TRBD2	TRBJ2-7	TGTGCCAGCAGCTTAGCCTCTGCGGGAGGTCTGTACGAGCAGTACTTC	CASSLASAGGLYEQYF
few	TRBV5-8	-	TRBJ2-7	TGTGCCAGCAGCTCGTACGATCGGGTCGGCTACGAGCAGTACTTC	CASSSYDRVGYEQYF
-	TRBV28	TRBD2	TRBJ2-7	TGTGCCAGCGGACTAGCGGGAGTGTCCTACGAGCAGTACTTC	CASGLAGVSYEQYF
-	TRBV7-9	-	TRBJ1-1	TGTGCCAGCATCTTAGTGTGGGGGTCGGGCAGCACTGAAGCTTTCTTT	CASILVWGSGSTEAFF
-	TRBV20-1	-	TRBJ1-4	TGCAGTGCTATCCGGGGAGGTAATGAAAAACTGTTTTTT	CSAIRGGNEKLFF
-	TRBV28	-	TRBJ2-2	TGTGCCAGCATGGTGGAGTCCGGGGAGCTGTTTTTT	CASMVESGELFF
few	TRBV19	TRBD1	TRBJ2-7	TGTGCCAGTACTTATAGGACAGGGGACCACGAGCAGTACTTC	CASTYRTGDHEQYF
few	TRBV9	-	TRBJ2-3	TGTGCCAGCAGCGGCGGGACACCAGCTAGCACAGATACGCAGTATTTT	CASSGGTPASTDTQYF
many	TRBV2	-	TRBJ2-3	TGTGCCAGCAGGACAGGACCTGGCACAGATACGCAGTATTTT	CASRTGPGTDTQYF
few	TRBV14	TRBD1	TRBJ1-1	TGTGCCAGCAGCTTAAGCGGACAGGGGCGCTCGAACACTGAAGCTTTCTTT	CASSLSGQGRSNTEAFF
many	TRBV28	TRBD1	TRBJ2-7	TGTGCCAGCAGCAGACCGGGACAGGGGTCCTACGAGCAGTACTTC	CASSRPGQGSYEQYF
-	TRBV29-1	-	TRBJ2-2	TGCAGCGTTGAAGGTGGAAGGGAGCTGTTTTTT	CSVEGGRELFF
few	TRBV28	TRBD1	TRBJ2-7	TGTGCCAGCAGCCCAGGCCAGGGGGTGTCCGCCTACGAGCAGTACTTC	CASSPGQGVSAYEQYF
-	TRBV12-3/TRBV12-4	-	TRBJ2-7	TGTGCCAGCAGCACGGGACTTTCCGCCTACGAGCAGTACTTC	CASSTGLSAYEQYF
many	TRBV7-2	-	TRBJ2-5	TGTGCCAGCAGCTTAGCCTGGACTAAGTACCAAGAGACCCAGTACTTC	CASSLAWTKYQETQYF
-	TRBV28	-	TRBJ1-2	TGTGCCAGCAAAAAGGTGGCAGCTAACTATGGCTACACCTTC	CASKKVAANYGYTF
many	TRBV2	-	TRBJ2-1	TGTGCCAGCAGTGTTGGAAGGCCGTCGGTTGATGAGCAGTTCTTC	CASSVGRPSVDEQFF
many	TRBV27	-	TRBJ2-7	TGTGCCAGCAGCCTTAGCGGACCCACCTACGAGCAGTACTTC	CASSLSGPTYEQYF
many	TRBV6-5	-	TRBJ1-2	TGTGCCAGCAGTTACTCACAGGGCTCAACGGGCTACACCTTC	CASSYSQGSTGYTF
-	TRBV20-1	-	TRBJ1-5	TGCAGTGCTAGACCACACAGCTCTAGCAATCAGCCCCAGCATTTT	CSARPHSSSNQPQHF
-	TRBV3-1	TRBD2	TRBJ2-1	TGTGCCAGCAGCCAAGAATGGGGGGGGATCGAGCAGTTCTTC	CASSQEWGGIEQFF
many	TRBV3-1	-	TRBJ2-4	TGTGCCAGCAGCCAGGGAGGCATTCAGTACTTC	CASSQGGIQYF
few	TRBV30	-	TRBJ2-2	TGTGCCTGGAGTGTGATAGACACCGGGGAGCTGTTTTTT	CAWSVIDTGELFF
-	TRBV19	-	TRBJ1-5	TGTGCCAGTAACATTGGCAATCAGCCCCAGCATTTT	CASNIGNQPQHF
few	TRBV20-1	TRBD2	TRBJ2-1	TGCAGTGCTAGAGCCCTAAGTCTAGCGGGAGCTTCGTCCTCCTACAATGAGCAGTTCTTC	CSARALSLAGASSSYNEQFF
many	TRBV3-1	TRBD2	TRBJ2-7	TGTGCCAGCAGCCAACCGGGACTAGCGGCCTACGAGCAGTACTTC	CASSQPGLAAYEQYF
many	TRBV29-1	TRBD2	TRBJ2-1	TGCAGCGGGCGGGGGGACAATGAGCAGTTCTTC	CSGRGDNEQFF
-	TRBV5-6	-	TRBJ1-2	TGTGCCAGCAGCTTGTCTGCCTATGGCTACACCTTC	CASSLSAYGYTF
-	TRBV5-1	TRBD1	TRBJ2-3	TGCGCCAGCACTCCGGGACAGGGGAGGGATACGCAGTATTTT	CASTPGQGRDTQYF
-	TRBV6-2/TRBV6-3	-	TRBJ1-5	TGTGCCAGCAGTGGTGGCTCACAGGATATGAGGTCCCCCCAGCATTTT	CASSGGSQDMRSPQHF
many	TRBV20-1	-	TRBJ2-5	TGCAGTGCTTTTAAAGAGACCCAGTACTTC	CSAFKETQYF
-	TRBV20-1	TRBD1	TRBJ1-5	TGCAGTGCTAGACGTTGGACAGGTAACAATCAGCCCCAGCATTTT	CSARRWTGNNQPQHF
many	TRBV27	-	TRBJ2-3	TGTGCCACCAGGGCTTCTCCCGGGGGAACAGATACGCAGTATTTT	CATRASPGGTDTQYF